The rows below give T cell receptor beta chains drawn from one sample of a study of blood T cells in healthy people across ages. TCRdb re-analysed the 5' RACE reads in MiXCR, keeping a single row per CDR3 protein. This sample carries around 700,000 distinct CDR3 sequences, approximately 25% of them seen once, and the ten largest clones take 9.4%. In addition, the sample was reused for a study of T cells of mothers and their children.

The sample was blood. The receptors originated from a boy aged 10-17 years in good health. The CDR3 runs from the conserved cysteine through the conserved F or W.

TRBV5-1,TRBJ2-3,CASSPRSGQDPTDTQYF
TRBV6-6,-,CASSPGLATSYEQYF
TRBV2,TRBJ2-1,CASGKFQGYSYNEQFF
TRBV27,TRBJ2-1,CASSFEQGLNEQFF
TRBV7-9,TRBJ2-3,CASSSPGLAGGQEADTQYF
TRBV20-1,TRBJ1-6,CSARGESSYNSPLHF
TRBV12-5,TRBJ2-1,CASAPQNSNEQFF
TRBV12-3/TRBV12-4,TRBJ1-4,CASSFPPSGATNEKLFF
TRBV11-2,-,CASSLTRLQTYEQYF
TRBV7-9,TRBJ1-4,CASSFIGETEKLFF
TRBV5-1,-,CASSADGQGPGGNEQFF
TRBV7-2,TRBJ2-5,CASSLVPLAGEETQYF
TRBV20-1,TRBJ2-1,CSARARATSNEQFF
TRBV7-9,-,CASSGRLDYEQYF
TRBV20-1,TRBJ2-1,CSASGSYSYNEQFF
TRBV12-3/TRBV12-4,TRBJ2-3,CASSLGAGADTQYF
TRBV10-3,TRBJ2-1,CAISESRGRDKGFF
TRBV27,TRBJ1-5,CASSRSGENQPQHF